This T cell receptor (beta chain) was sequenced during a study of T cells in localized non-small cell lung cancer. This clone was seen a few times. Antigen specificity is unknown. The germline gives CDR1 SGHRS, CDR2 YFSETQ. This CDR3 spans 15 amino acids. With 4 bases clipped from V and 4 bases from J, the junction kept 6 bases outside the gene matches. Whole-study results and caveats: Clonality peaked in uninvolved adjacent lung rather than tumor. As only one tumor region underwent sequencing, heterogeneity remains possible. Appearance in adjacent lung was seen for a median roughly 50 of the top 100 tumor clones. Higher T cell density in the blood was associated with longer overall survival, whereas higher adjacent-lung clonality associated with shorter survival.

TCRdb's table, derived via immunoSEQ multiplex PCR, lists solely in-frame clones and lacks some. This table has around 25,000 clones, 80% to 85% appearing once. The material was peripheral blood, obtained before any cancer treatment. This clonotype was sampled from a woman aged 40-75 years with stage I lung adenocarcinoma. The rearrangement joins TRBV5-1 to TRBJ2-5, with 11 nucleotides matching TRBD2. The CDR3 DNA reads TGCGCCAGCAGCCAGGACCTAGCGGGGGGAGAGACCCAGTACTTC. It is translated as CASSQDLAGGETQYF. The full variable domain, with the rest looked up from reference TRBV5-1 and TRBJ2-5, is KAGVTQTPRYLIKTRGQQVTLSCSPISGHRSVSWYQQTPGQGLQFLFEYFSETQRNKGNFPGRFSGRQFSNSRSEMNVSTLELGDSALYLCASSQDLAGGETQYFGPGTRLLVL.